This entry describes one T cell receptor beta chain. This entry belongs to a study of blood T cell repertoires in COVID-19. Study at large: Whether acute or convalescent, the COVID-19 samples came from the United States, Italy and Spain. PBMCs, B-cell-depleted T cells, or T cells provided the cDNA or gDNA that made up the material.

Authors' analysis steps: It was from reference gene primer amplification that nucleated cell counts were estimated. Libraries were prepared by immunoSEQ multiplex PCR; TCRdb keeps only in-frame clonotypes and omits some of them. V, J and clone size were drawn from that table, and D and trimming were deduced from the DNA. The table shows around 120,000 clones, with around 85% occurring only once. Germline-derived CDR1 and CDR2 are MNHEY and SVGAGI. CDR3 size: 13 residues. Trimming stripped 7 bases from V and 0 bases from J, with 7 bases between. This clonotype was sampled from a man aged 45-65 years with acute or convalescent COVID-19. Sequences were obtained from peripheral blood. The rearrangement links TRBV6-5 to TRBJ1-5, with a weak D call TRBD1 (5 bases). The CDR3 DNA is TGTGCCAGCACCCAGGGTAGCAATCAGCCCCAGCATTTT. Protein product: CASTQGSNQPQHF.